This T cell receptor beta chain was identified in a study of shared clonotypes between healthy human individuals. On sorted subsets, replicate PCRs used 150 to 250 ng DNA, or 25,000 to 35,000 T cell genomes. The method was immunoSEQ multiplex PCR; TCRdb's version includes in-frame clones alone and lacks a portion of them. The table lists 170,000 or so clones, approximately 61% of them singletons. CD4+ cells yielded CD45RA+ naive and CD45RA-negative memory subsets. Points from the study as a whole: Clonotype sharing among donors likely depends on sequencing depth. Represented genetic and exposure-history diversity was restricted by having few donors.

To note about this clone: Antigen: not known.

CDR1 is SGHRS, CDR2 YFSETQ, per germline. The CDR3 has 15 residues. Trimming removed 4 bases from V and 2 bases from J, with 13 bases in between. The sequence came from a young man in good health. Sequenced: memory CD4+ T cells sorted from blood. This sample's subset: CD45RA-negative fraction. The V gene is TRBV5-1, the J gene TRBJ1-3, with D hard to call. The CDR3 coding sequence is TGCGCCAGCAGCCCAGGAGTAGGGACTGGAAACACCATATATTTT. This codes for CASSPGVGTGNTIYF.